This TCR beta chain was sequenced for a study of cytomegalovirus exposure and HLA in healthy donors. PCR involved 60 Vbeta and 13 Jbeta primers. Assay: immunoSEQ multiplex PCR; the TCRdb copy retains only in-frame clones and omits some. The sample has under 60,000 clones, 60% to 80% seen once. The CDR3 covers 16 residues. Trimming took off 7 bases at V and 4 bases at J, with 19 bases between the two ends. The germline V gene has CDR1 LNHDA and CDR2 SQIVND (reference sequence). The specimen was PBMCs. The clonotype originates from a woman aged 35 to 49 in good health and CMV-seropositive. J is TRBJ2-2 and V is TRBV19; a possible D gene is TRBD1 (6 bases). CDR3 protein: CASMLSGGAATGELFF. CDR3 nucleotide sequence: TGTGCCAGTATGCTTTCTGGGGGCGCGGCCACCGGGGAGCTGTTTTTT. Variable domain in full (rest from reference TRBV19 and TRBJ2-2): DGGITQSPKYLFRKEGQNVTLSCEQNLNHDAMYWYRQDPGQGLRLIYYSQIVNDFQKGDIAEGYSVSREKKESFPLTVTSAQKNPTAFYLCASMLSGGAATGELFFGEGSRLTVL.